This TCR beta chain is drawn from a study of cytomegalovirus exposure and HLA in healthy donors. Comments on this clone: Its specificity is unknown.

Whole-study results and caveats: What a later analysis showed was that several of the most significant clusters appeared linked to common viral pathogens.

It was with 60 Vbeta and 13 Jbeta primers that the PCR ran. The method was immunoSEQ multiplex PCR; TCRdb's version includes in-frame clones alone and lacks a portion of them. The listing contains 170,000 or so clones. CDR1 is SGHNT, CDR2 YENEEA, per germline. The junction had 2 bases not matched to a gene; V was cut back by 8 bases and J by 1 base. The CDR3 runs 13 residues. This chain links TRBV11-3 with TRBJ2-7; 10 nucleotides agree with TRBD1. The sequencing input was PBMCs. The sequence was collected from a man younger than 45 in good health and CMV-seronegative. The CDR3 region is CASRDRGSYEQYF. CDR3 coding DNA: TGTGCCAGCCGGGACAGGGGTTCCTACGAGCAGTACTTC.